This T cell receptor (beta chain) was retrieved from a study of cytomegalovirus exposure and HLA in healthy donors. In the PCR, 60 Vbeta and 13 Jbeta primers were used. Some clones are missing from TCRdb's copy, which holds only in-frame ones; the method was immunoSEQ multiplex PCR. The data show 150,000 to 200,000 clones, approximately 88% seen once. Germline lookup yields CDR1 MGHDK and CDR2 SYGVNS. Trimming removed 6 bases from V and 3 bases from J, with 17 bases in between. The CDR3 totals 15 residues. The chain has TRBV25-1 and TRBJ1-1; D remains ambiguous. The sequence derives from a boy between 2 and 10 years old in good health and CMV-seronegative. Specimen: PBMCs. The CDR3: CASSLGGRGDTEAFF. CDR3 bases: TGTGCCAGCAGCTTGGGAGGGCGCGGGGACACTGAAGCTTTCTTT.